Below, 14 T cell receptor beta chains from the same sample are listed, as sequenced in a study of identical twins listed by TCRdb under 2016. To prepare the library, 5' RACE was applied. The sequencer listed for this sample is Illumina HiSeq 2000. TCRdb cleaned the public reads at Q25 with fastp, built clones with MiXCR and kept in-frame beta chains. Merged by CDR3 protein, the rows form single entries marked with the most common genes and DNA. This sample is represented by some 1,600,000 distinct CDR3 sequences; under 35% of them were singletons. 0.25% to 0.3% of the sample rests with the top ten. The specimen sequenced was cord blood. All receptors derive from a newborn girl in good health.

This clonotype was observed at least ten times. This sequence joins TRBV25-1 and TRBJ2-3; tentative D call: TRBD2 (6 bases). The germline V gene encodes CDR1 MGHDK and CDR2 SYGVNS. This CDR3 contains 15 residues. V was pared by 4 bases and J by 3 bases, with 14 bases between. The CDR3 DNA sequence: TGTGCCAGCAGTGGAAACTCAGGGAGGACAGATACGCAGTATTTT. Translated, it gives CASSGNSGRTDTQYF.

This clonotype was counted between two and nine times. DNA for the CDR3: TGCAGCGTTGGTAGGGATGGGGAAAAACTGTTTTTT. This encodes CSVGRDGEKLFF. The V gene is TRBV29-1, the J gene TRBJ1-4; no clear D gene. Germline CDR1 reads SQVTM; CDR2 reads ANQGSEA. CDR3 length: 12 residues. V dropped 4 bases and J dropped 8 bases, with 11 bases sitting between them.

The CDR3, as DNA: TGTGCTAGTGGTTTGTCCGGCCCAGGGGACACTGAAGCTTTCTTT. Amino acid sequence: CASGLSGPGDTEAFF. This rearrangement joins TRBV12-5 to TRBJ1-1, with D possibly being TRBD1 (6 bases). Trimming cost V 2 bases and J 3 bases, with 13 bases left between them. There are 15 residues in the CDR3. From germline, CDR1 is LGHNT and CDR2 FRNRAP.

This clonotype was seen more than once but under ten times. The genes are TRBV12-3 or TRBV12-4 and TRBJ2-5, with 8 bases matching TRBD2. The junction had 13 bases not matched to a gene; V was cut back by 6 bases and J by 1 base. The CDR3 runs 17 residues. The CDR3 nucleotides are TGTGCCAGCAGCCCGAATTTTCAGCGGGGGTTCCAAGAGACCCAGTACTTC. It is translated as CASSPNFQRGFQETQYF.

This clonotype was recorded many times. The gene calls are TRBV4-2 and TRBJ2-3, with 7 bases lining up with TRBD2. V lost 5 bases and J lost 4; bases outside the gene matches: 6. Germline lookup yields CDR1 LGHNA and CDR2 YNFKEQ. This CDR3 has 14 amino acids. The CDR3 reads CASSGRLAADTQYF. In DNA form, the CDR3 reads TGTGCCAGCAGCGGTAGACTAGCTGCAGATACGCAGTATTTT.

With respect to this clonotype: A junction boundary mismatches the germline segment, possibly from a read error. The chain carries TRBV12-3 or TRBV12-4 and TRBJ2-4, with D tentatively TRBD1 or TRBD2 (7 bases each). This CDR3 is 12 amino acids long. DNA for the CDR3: TGTGGCAGCAGCCACAGCGGGGACAGACAGTACTTC. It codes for CGSSHSGDRQYF.

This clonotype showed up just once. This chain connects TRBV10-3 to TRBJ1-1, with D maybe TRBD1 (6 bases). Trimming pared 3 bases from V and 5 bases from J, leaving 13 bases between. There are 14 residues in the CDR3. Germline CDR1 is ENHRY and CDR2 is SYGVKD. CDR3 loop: CAISDRGSRTEAFF. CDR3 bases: TGTGCCATCAGTGATAGGGGGAGTAGGACTGAAGCTTTCTTT.

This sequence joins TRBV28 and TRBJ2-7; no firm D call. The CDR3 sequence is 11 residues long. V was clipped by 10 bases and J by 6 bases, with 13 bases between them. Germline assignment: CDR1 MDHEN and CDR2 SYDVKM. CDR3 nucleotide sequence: TGTGCCAACGGACGATTGGGCGAGCAGTACTTC. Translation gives CANGRLGEQYF.

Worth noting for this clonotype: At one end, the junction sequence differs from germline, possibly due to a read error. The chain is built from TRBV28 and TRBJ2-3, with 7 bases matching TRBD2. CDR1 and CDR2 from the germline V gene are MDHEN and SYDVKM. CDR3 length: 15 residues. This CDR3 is CASSLGGDYTDTRYF. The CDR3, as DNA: TGTGCCAGCAGTTTAGGGGGGGACTACACAGATACGCGGTATTTT. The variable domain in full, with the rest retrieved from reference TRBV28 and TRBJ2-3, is DVKVTQSSRYLVKRTGEKVFLECVQDMDHENMFWYRQDPGLGLRLIYFSYDVKMKEKGDIPEGYSVSREKKERFSLILESASTNQTSMYLCASSLGGDYTDTRYFGPGTRLTVL.

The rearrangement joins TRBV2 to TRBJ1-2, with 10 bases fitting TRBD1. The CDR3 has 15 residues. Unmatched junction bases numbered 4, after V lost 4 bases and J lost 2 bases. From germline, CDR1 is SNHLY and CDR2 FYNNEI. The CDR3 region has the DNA TGTGCCAGCAGTGTTCCGGACAGGGGGAACTATGGCTACACCTTC. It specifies CASSVPDRGNYGYTF. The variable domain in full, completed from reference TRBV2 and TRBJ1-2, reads EPEVTQTPSHQVTQMGQEVILRCVPISNHLYFYWYRQILGQKVEFLVSFYNNEISEKSEIFDDQFSVERPDGSNFTLKIRSTKLEDSAMYFCASSVPDRGNYGYTFGSGTRLTVV.

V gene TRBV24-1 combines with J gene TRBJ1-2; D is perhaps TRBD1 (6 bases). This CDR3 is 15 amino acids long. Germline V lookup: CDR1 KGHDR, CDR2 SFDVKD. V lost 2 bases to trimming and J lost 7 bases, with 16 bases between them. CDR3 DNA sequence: TGTGCCACCAGTGATTCCCCTGACAGGAGTGTTGGCTACACCTTC. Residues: CATSDSPDRSVGYTF.

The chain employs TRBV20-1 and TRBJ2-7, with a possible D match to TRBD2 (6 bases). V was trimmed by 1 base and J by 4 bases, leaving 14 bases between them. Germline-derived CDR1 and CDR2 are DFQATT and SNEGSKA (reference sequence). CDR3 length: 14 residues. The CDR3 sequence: CSARAFGDLYEQYF. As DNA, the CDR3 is TGCAGTGCTAGAGCCTTTGGGGACTTATACGAGCAGTACTTC.

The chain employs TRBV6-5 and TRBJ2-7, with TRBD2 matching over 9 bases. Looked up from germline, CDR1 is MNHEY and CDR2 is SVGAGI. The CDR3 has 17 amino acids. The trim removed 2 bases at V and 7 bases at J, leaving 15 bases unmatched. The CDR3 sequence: CASSYGGALAGVREQYF. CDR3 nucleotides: TGTGCCAGCAGTTACGGGGGCGCACTAGCGGGTGTGAGGGAGCAGTACTTC.

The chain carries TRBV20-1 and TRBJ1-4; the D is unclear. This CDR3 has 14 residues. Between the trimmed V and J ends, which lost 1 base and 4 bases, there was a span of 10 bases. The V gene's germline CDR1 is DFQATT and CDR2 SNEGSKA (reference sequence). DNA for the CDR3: TGCAGTGCTAGAGTGAGGGCGTTTAATGAAAAACTGTTTTTT. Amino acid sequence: CSARVRAFNEKLFF.